This TCR beta chain was retrieved from a study of response to subunit inactivated influenza vaccine. Study-wide results and caveats: Every seasonal influenza vaccination brings in few new T cells, the authors suggested.

CDR1 and CDR2 (germline): PRHDT, FYEKMQ (reference sequence). This CDR3 is 14 amino acids long. Trimming left V 2 bases short and J 5 bases short, with 13 bases between. TCRdb reanalysed the RT-PCR reads using MiXCR and keeps one entry per CDR3 protein. The sample holds 400,000 to 650,000 distinct CDR3 sequences, around 7.9% seen once. There are a few counts of this clonotype. Its antigen remains unidentified. This sequence joins TRBV13 and TRBJ2-7; no firm D call. The clonotype was recovered from a man between 50 and 75 years old who received an inactivated influenza vaccine. The starting material was PBMCs from blood, obtained less than 30 months after vaccination. The chain's CDR3 is CASSLLLQTHEQYF. CDR3 in DNA: TGTGCCAGCAGCTTACTCCTGCAAACCCACGAGCAGTACTTC.